This paragraph reports one TCR beta chain. The target antigen is unknown. The source of the sample is a study of cytomegalovirus exposure and HLA in healthy donors. Points from the study as a whole: Many donors carried some public TCRs, although rarity characterized most TCR sequences.

The PCR employed 60 Vbeta primers together with 13 Jbeta primers. Clones were sequenced by immunoSEQ multiplex PCR, and TCRdb holds only the in-frame ones, with some missing. Of about 100,000 clones in the sample, approximately 71% were seen once. With 3 bases clipped from V and 1 base from J, the junction kept 13 bases outside the gene matches. CDR1 and CDR2 from the germline V gene are SGDLS and YYNGEE. This CDR3 has 18 residues. Material: PBMCs. The receptor's source is a woman under 30 in good health and CMV-seropositive. The rearrangement links TRBV9 to TRBJ1-1; 9 nucleotides line up with TRBD1. The CDR3 spells CASSAGTGRVRQNTEAFF. The DNA of the CDR3 is TGTGCCAGCAGCGCGGGGACAGGGAGGGTACGGCAGAACACTGAAGCTTTCTTT.